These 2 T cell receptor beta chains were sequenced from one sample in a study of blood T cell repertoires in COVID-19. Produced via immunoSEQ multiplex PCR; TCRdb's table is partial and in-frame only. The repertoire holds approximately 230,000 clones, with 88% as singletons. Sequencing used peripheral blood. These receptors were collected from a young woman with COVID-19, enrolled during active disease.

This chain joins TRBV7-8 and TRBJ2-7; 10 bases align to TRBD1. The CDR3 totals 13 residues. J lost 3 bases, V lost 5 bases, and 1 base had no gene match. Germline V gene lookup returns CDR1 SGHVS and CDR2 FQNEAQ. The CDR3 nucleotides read TGTGCCAGCAGCCGGACAGGGGGCTACGAGCAGTACGTC. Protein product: CASSRTGGYEQYV.

Here the CDR3 DNA reads TGTGCCAGCTCACCACGGGACAGGTACAATGAGCAGTTCTTC. Encoded protein: CASSPRDRYNEQFF. The chain is built from TRBV18 and TRBJ2-1; 8 bases fit TRBD1. V lost 1 base, J lost 4 bases, and 0 bases stayed unmatched. There are 14 residues in the CDR3. Germline V gives CDR1 KGHSH, CDR2 LQKENI.